These 27 T cell receptor beta chains were all obtained from the same sample, sequenced in a study of neurological immune-mediated disorders. TCRdb analysed the 5' RACE reads with MiXCR anew, one entry per CDR3 protein. This sample has approximately 48,000 distinct CDR3 sequences, with about a tenth found just once. Sequencing used PBMCs. These receptors all come from a man in his 70s with HTLV-1-associated myelopathy (HAM/TSP).

This clonotype was counted many times. The gene calls are TRBV28 and TRBJ2-7, with TRBD1 identical over 7 bases. CDR3 length: 12 amino acids. The germline V gene has CDR1 MDHEN and CDR2 SYDVKM. J gave up 2 bases and V 8 bases, and 3 bases lay outside the gene matches. The CDR3 DNA reads TGTGCCAGCGACACAGGGGCCTACGAGCAGTACTTC. As protein: CASDTGAYEQYF.

This clonotype appeared many times. The chain uses TRBV10-3 and TRBJ2-5; no reliable D call. The CDR3 covers 12 residues. Trimming removed 5 bases from V and 4 bases from J, with 8 bases in between. Germline V gives CDR1 ENHRY, CDR2 SYGVKD. CDR3 region: CAISRVGETQYF. CDR3 DNA: TGTGCCATCAGTCGGGTAGGAGAGACCCAGTACTTC.

This clonotype has a count of ten or more. This chain uses TRBV20-1 with TRBJ2-1; 11 positions agree with TRBD2. This CDR3 contains 14 residues. Germline CDR1 is DFQATT and CDR2 is SNEGSKA (reference sequence). V gave up 4 bases and J gave up 6 bases; unmatched junction bases: 5. CDR3 sequence reads: CSAKGTSGLNEQFF. As DNA, the CDR3 is TGCAGTGCTAAGGGGACTAGCGGCCTCAATGAGCAGTTCTTC.

This clonotype has more than one count but fewer than ten. The rearrangement joins TRBV6-5 to TRBJ2-1, with TRBD2 matching over 12 bases. This CDR3 comprises 15 residues. Germline V CDR1 and CDR2: MNHEY, SVGAGI. V lost 6 bases, J lost 5 bases, and 5 bases stayed unmatched. Here the CDR3 reads CASRAGLAGNNEQFF. The CDR3 DNA reads TGTGCCAGCAGAGCCGGACTAGCGGGGAACAATGAGCAGTTCTTC.

This clonotype was counted at least ten times. This chain links TRBV7-2 with TRBJ2-1, with a tentative D call TRBD2 (5 bases). Germline assignment: CDR1 SGHTA and CDR2 FQGNSA. CDR3 length: 15 amino acids. Trimming took off 3 bases at V and 9 bases at J, with 18 bases between the two ends. The CDR3 loop is CASSFRNGERGEQFF. The CDR3 DNA follows: TGTGCCAGCAGCTTTAGGAATGGGGAGCGAGGTGAGCAGTTCTTC. The whole variable domain, remainder taken from reference TRBV7-2 and TRBJ2-1, is GAGVSQSPSNKVTEKGKDVELRCDPISGHTALYWYRQSLGQGLEFLIYFQGNSAPDKSGLPSDRFSAERTGGSVSTLTIQRTQQEDSAVYLCASSFRNGERGEQFFGPGTRLTVL.

This clonotype was observed at least ten times. For the CDR3, the DNA is TGTGCCAGCTCACCACCTATGGCGTTCACCGGGGAGCTGTTTTTT. Its protein is CASSPPMAFTGELFF. The V gene is TRBV18, the J gene TRBJ2-2; D ambiguous. From germline, CDR1 is KGHSH and CDR2 LQKENI. The CDR3 contains 15 residues. Trimming took 0 bases from V and 4 from J, leaving 9 bases between them.

This clonotype was observed at least ten times. V and J are TRBV2 and TRBJ1-5; maybe TRBD1 (6 bases). The CDR3 is 13 residues long. CDR1 is SNHLY, CDR2 FYNNEI, per germline. Trimming removed 9 bases from V and 7 bases from J, with 16 bases in between. The CDR3 DNA reads TGTGCCAGTGAGGGGGGGGGAGACCAGCCCCAGCATTTT. The encoded protein is CASEGGGDQPQHF.

There are many counts of this clonotype. The rearrangement links TRBV4-3 to TRBJ1-2; no clear D gene. Germline V gives CDR1 LGHNA, CDR2 YSLEER. This CDR3 is built from 13 residues. V was trimmed by 0 bases and J by 9 bases, leaving 11 bases between them. The CDR3 spells CASSQETAGSYTF. The CDR3 nucleotides are TGCGCCAGCAGCCAAGAAACCGCCGGCAGCTACACCTTC.

This clonotype has at least ten counts. The genes are TRBV5-1 and TRBJ2-7; TRBD2 agrees at 12 bases. CDR1 SGHRS and CDR2 YFSETQ come from the germline V gene. J was trimmed by 2 bases and V by 3 bases; bases with no gene match: 0. This CDR3 is built from 14 residues. This CDR3 reads CASSWTSGAYEQYF. The DNA of the CDR3 is TGCGCCAGCAGCTGGACTAGCGGGGCCTACGAGCAGTACTTC.

This clonotype was observed many times. CDR3 DNA sequence: TGTGCCATCAGTGATTTTACAGGGTCGGGGGAGACCCAGTACTTC. It encodes CAISDFTGSGETQYF. The chain has TRBV10-3 and TRBJ2-5, with D possibly TRBD1 on 6 matching bases. The CDR3 contains 15 residues. The germline CDR1 and CDR2 sequences are ENHRY and SYGVKD. V shed 3 bases and J shed 5 bases, with 16 bases lying between them.

This chain uses TRBV15 with TRBJ2-7; TRBD2 matches at 9 bases. With V trimmed by 3 bases and J by 6 bases, 6 bases remained unmatched. The CDR3 loop spans 14 amino acids. CDR1 LNHNV and CDR2 YYDKDF come from the germline V gene (reference sequence). CDR3 region: CATSSKLAGTEQYF. CDR3 nucleotide sequence: TGTGCCACCAGCAGTAAGCTAGCGGGAACCGAGCAGTACTTC.

On this clonotype itself: Its ends do not fully match the called genes, so a read error is possible. J is TRBJ2-7 and V is TRBV12-3 or TRBV12-4, with D perhaps TRBD1 or TRBD2 (6 bases each). The CDR3 is 15 amino acids. Here the CDR3 reads CASRLGGPSSYEQYF. CDR3 nucleotide sequence: TGTGCCAGCAGGTTAGGGGGGCCGAGCTCCTACGAGCAGTACTTC.

On this clonotype: Germline is not matched at one junction end, which may reflect a read error. The V gene is TRBV28, the J gene TRBJ1-5; no clear D. Germline CDR1 MDHEN, CDR2 SYDVKM. The CDR3 has 12 residues. The CDR3 nucleotides are TGTGCCAGCAGTCCTCTAAATCAGCCCAAGCATTTT. It specifies CASSPLNQPKHF.

This clonotype was seen at least ten times. This chain links TRBV9 with TRBJ1-2; D gene unclear. Trimming took 0 bases from V and 0 from J, leaving 6 bases between them. The CDR3 length is 14 residues. From germline, CDR1 is SGDLS and CDR2 YYNGEE. The CDR3 DNA reads as TGTGCCAGCAGCGTAGCTGATACTAACTATGGCTACACCTTC. It is translated as CASSVADTNYGYTF.

Written as DNA, the CDR3 is TGCAGTGCTGGGACGTCCTCCTACGAGCAGTACTTC. Its protein product is CSAGTSSYEQYF. The chain is built from TRBV20-1 and TRBJ2-7; D assignment may be TRBD1 or TRBD2 (5 bases each). Trimming took off 5 bases at V and 0 bases at J, with 8 bases between the two ends. The CDR3 runs 12 residues. Germline CDR1 is DFQATT and CDR2 is SNEGSKA (reference sequence).

This clonotype was observed a handful of times. The chain is built from TRBV12-3 or TRBV12-4 and TRBJ1-2; 9 nucleotides align to TRBD1. The CDR3 covers 15 residues. Trimming at V came to 5 bases and at J to 8 bases, leaving 12 bases not matched to a gene. DNA of the CDR3: TGTGCCAGCAGTCCCGACAGGGGGGCCCTTGGCGGCTACACCTTC. As protein: CASSPDRGALGGYTF.

This clonotype was seen ten or more times. The V and J genes are TRBV20-1 and TRBJ2-5; 7 bases map to TRBD2. CDR1 is DFQATT and CDR2 is SNEGSKA in the germline V gene (reference sequence). This CDR3 is built from 15 residues. V was clipped by 0 bases and J by 1 base; unmatched bases: 5. DNA for the CDR3: TGCAGTGCTAGAGACAAACTAGCGCTCCAAGAGACCCAGTACTTC. Its translation is CSARDKLALQETQYF.

This clonotype was detected many times. This CDR3 is CASSYSWAGNGNEQFF. The CDR3 coding sequence is TGTGCCAGCAGTTACTCGTGGGCAGGGAACGGCAATGAGCAGTTCTTC. This chain links TRBV6-5 with TRBJ2-1; the D gene is possibly TRBD1 (5 bases). CDR1 is MNHEY, CDR2 SVGAGI, per germline. The V end was cut by 0 bases, the J end by 6 bases, with 15 bases between. The CDR3 contains 16 residues.

This clonotype appeared many times. The chain is built from TRBV15 and TRBJ1-2, with D tentatively TRBD1 (6 bases). Deletions cut 4 bases from V and 4 bases from J, with 13 bases between. The CDR3 is 14 residues long. Per germline, CDR1 LNHNV and CDR2 YYDKDF (reference sequence). The CDR3 is CATSKGGQRYGYTF. CDR3 in DNA: TGTGCCACCAGCAAGGGCGGACAGCGCTATGGCTACACCTTC.

This chain connects TRBV12-3 or TRBV12-4 to TRBJ1-1, with 7 bases matching TRBD1. There are 15 residues in the CDR3. The junction had 10 bases not matched to a gene; V was cut back by 6 bases and J by 3 bases. CDR3 bases: TGTGCCAGCAGCCTACCAGGGGGTATTTACACTGAAGCTTTCTTT. The encoded protein is CASSLPGGIYTEAFF.

Many counts were recorded for this clonotype. The rearrangement joins TRBV20-1 to TRBJ2-3, with 15 nucleotides matching TRBD2. Germline CDR1 DFQATT, CDR2 SNEGSKA (reference sequence). CDR3 length equals 17 residues. V dropped 5 bases and J dropped 5; count of bases not matched to a gene: 11. CDR3 sequence: CSAGWTSGRAYEDTQYF. The CDR3 DNA follows: TGCAGTGCTGGATGGACTAGCGGGAGGGCCTATGAAGATACGCAGTATTTT.

This clonotype is categorized as medium-sized. V and J are TRBV29-1 and TRBJ1-5; D is possibly TRBD1 (6 bases). V was trimmed by 4 bases and J by 4 bases, leaving 14 bases between them. Germline values: CDR1 SQVTM, CDR2 ANQGSEA. The CDR3 is 14 amino acids. CDR3 amino acids: CSVAVRGTNQPQHF. The CDR3 nucleotides read TGCAGCGTTGCAGTGAGGGGGACGAATCAGCCCCAGCATTTT.

This clonotype occurred many times. The chain uses TRBV7-9 and TRBJ2-1; 9 nucleotides align to TRBD2. The germline CDR1 and CDR2 sequences are SEHNR and FQNEAQ (reference sequence). J gave up 1 base and V 6 bases, and 7 bases lay outside the gene matches. The CDR3 contains 16 residues. The CDR3 nucleotides are TGTGCCAGCAGTTCGACTAGCGGCCTTTCCTACAATGAGCAGTTCTTC. It is translated as CASSSTSGLSYNEQFF.

This clonotype has a handful of counts. V gene TRBV14 combines with J gene TRBJ2-3; 8 bases agree with TRBD1. With V trimmed by 3 bases and J by 0 bases, 5 bases remained unmatched. Per the germline V gene, CDR1 is SGHDN and CDR2 is FVKESK. The CDR3 is 16 residues long. The DNA for the CDR3 is TGTGCCAGCAGCCAGGTTCGACAGGGGAGCACAGATACGCAGTATTTT. This encodes CASSQVRQGSTDTQYF. The full variable domain, rest sourced from reference TRBV14 and TRBJ2-3, is EAGVTQFPSHSVIEKGQTVTLRCDPISGHDNLYWYRRVMGKEIKFLLHFVKESKQDESGMPNNRFLAERTGGTYSTLKVQPAELEDSGVYFCASSQVRQGSTDTQYFGPGTRLTVL.

The chain has TRBV6-5 and TRBJ2-3; maybe TRBD2 (6 bases). This CDR3 spans 13 amino acids. The V and J ends lost 0 bases and 8 bases respectively, with 9 bases between them. Germline CDR1 is MNHEY and CDR2 is SVGAGI. The CDR3 reads CASSYSAGTTQYF. The DNA of the CDR3 is TGTGCCAGCAGTTACTCCGCGGGAACTACGCAGTATTTT.

This clonotype was seen more than once but under ten times. Here the CDR3 DNA reads TGTGCCACCAGTGTCAGCGGGAGGAATACGCAGTATTTT. As protein: CATSVSGRNTQYF. The chain uses TRBV24-1 and TRBJ2-3, with 9 positions matching TRBD2. V was clipped by 5 bases and J by 7 bases; unmatched bases: 3. The CDR3 extends over 13 amino acids. Germline V lookup: CDR1 KGHDR, CDR2 SFDVKD.

In its sample, this clonotype was seen many times. The chain is built from TRBV20-1 and TRBJ2-1; D is possibly TRBD2 (7 bases). Germline CDR1 and CDR2: DFQATT and SNEGSKA (reference sequence). The CDR3 length is 16 residues. The V and J ends lost 3 bases and 2 bases respectively, with 17 bases between them. CDR3 sequence (DNA): TGCAGTGCTAGGGGGGCCTTAGCGGGTCCCTACAATGAGCAGTTCTTC. Translated, it gives CSARGALAGPYNEQFF.